These 26 T cell receptor beta chains were all obtained from the same sample, sequenced in a study of a mutant IDH1 vaccine in newly diagnosed glioma. The time point denotes: baseline, week 1 (first vaccination visit). Described treatment: pre-vaccination baseline after standard-of-care therapy. The method was immunoSEQ multiplex PCR; TCRdb's version includes in-frame clones alone and lacks a portion of them. The sample consists of about 46,000 clones, 86% of them appearing once. Material: PBMCs, obtained from a glioma patient treated with radiotherapy, temozolomide or both. Every receptor here comes from a man in his forties with glioma.

The V call is TRBV28, the J call TRBJ1-1; maybe TRBD1 (5 bases). The germline V and J ends were trimmed by 8 bases and 3 bases, with 25 bases remaining between them. Germline V gives CDR1 MDHEN, CDR2 SYDVKM. This CDR3 is built from 17 residues. The CDR3 here is CASRSLGRPGGDTEAFF. The CDR3 DNA follows: TGTGCCAGCCGATCGCTGGGACGGCCCGGAGGTGACACTGAAGCTTTCTTT.

This chain uses TRBV7-2 with TRBJ2-3; possibly TRBD2 for D (5 bases). The CDR3 has 14 residues. Looked up from germline, CDR1 is SGHTA and CDR2 is FQGNSA. Trimming removed 4 bases from V and 2 bases from J, with 10 bases in between. CDR3 sequence (DNA): TGTGCCAGCAGCTCCAGACTAAACACAGATACGCAGTATTTT. It specifies CASSSRLNTDTQYF. Combining the CDR3 with reference TRBV7-2 and TRBJ2-3 gives the whole variable domain GAGVSQSPSNKVTEKGKDVELRCDPISGHTALYWYRQSLGQGLEFLIYFQGNSAPDKSGLPSDRFSAERTGGSVSTLTIQRTQQEDSAVYLCASSSRLNTDTQYFGPGTRLTVL.

The V gene is TRBV7-8, the J gene TRBJ1-3; TRBD1 is a possible D gene (5 bases). The CDR3 runs to 16 residues. CDR1 and CDR2 (germline): SGHVS, FQNEAQ. Trimming removed 6 bases from V and 4 bases from J, with 19 bases in between. The CDR3, as DNA: TGTGCCAGCAGTCCTACGCCAGGGAGATCCGGAAACACCATATATTTT. Translated: CASSPTPGRSGNTIYF.

The chain's CDR3 is CATSRDSTSEQYF. The CDR3 DNA sequence: TGTGCCACCAGCAGAGATAGCACCTCCGAGCAGTACTTC. The gene calls are TRBV15 and TRBJ2-7; no reliable D call. The CDR3 has 13 residues. The germline V gene has CDR1 LNHNV and CDR2 YYDKDF (reference sequence). The V gene lost 0 bases and the J gene lost 6 bases, with 9 bases spanning the gap.

This sequence joins TRBV7-2 and TRBJ2-3, with a tentative D call TRBD2 (5 bases). The V gene lost 8 bases and the J gene lost 9 bases, with 12 bases spanning the gap. Germline CDR1 and CDR2: SGHTA and FQGNSA. This CDR3 contains 11 residues. CDR3 DNA sequence: TGTGCCAGCGGGCCTAGGGAGACGCAGTATTTT. This gives the protein CASGPRETQYF.

The chain uses TRBV18 and TRBJ2-5, with D unclear. V shed 4 bases and J shed 2 bases, with 2 bases lying between them. Germline lookup yields CDR1 KGHSH and CDR2 LQKENI. The CDR3 sequence is 11 residues long. The CDR3 sequence is CASSLQETQYF. In DNA, the CDR3 is TGTGCCAGCTCACTGCAAGAGACCCAGTACTTC.

The rearrangement uses TRBV5-1 and TRBJ2-1, with D possibly matching TRBD2 (6 bases). CDR3 length: 16 residues. Germline V lookup: CDR1 SGHRS, CDR2 YFSETQ. V lost 1 base and J lost 2, with 13 bases in between. CDR3 DNA sequence: TGCGCCAGCAGCTTGCCGAATCTAGCGACCTACAATGAGCAGTTCTTC. Its translation is CASSLPNLATYNEQFF.

The chain joins TRBV6-1 to TRBJ1-1; 9 bases map to TRBD1. The CDR3 extends over 13 amino acids. CDR1 MNHNS and CDR2 SASEGT come from the germline V gene. Trimming at V came to 7 bases and at J to 5 bases, leaving 5 bases not matched to a gene. This CDR3 is CASTYRGRTEAFF. The CDR3 nucleotides are TGTGCCAGCACCTACAGGGGGCGGACTGAAGCTTTCTTT.

CDR3 in amino acids: CASSPQVGGADTQYF. The CDR3 bases are TGCGCCAGCAGCCCCCAGGTCGGGGGCGCAGATACGCAGTATTTT. The chain carries TRBV5-1 and TRBJ2-3; D is tentatively TRBD1 or TRBD2 (6 bases each). Germline lookup yields CDR1 SGHRS and CDR2 YFSETQ. The length of the CDR3 is 15 residues. Trimming shortened V by 4 bases and J by 4 bases, and 16 bases separated the two germline ends.

This chain links TRBV5-5 with TRBJ1-4; D not resolved. V lost 6 bases and J lost 8, with 17 bases in between. This CDR3 region has 14 residues. Germline V gene sequence: CDR1 SGHKS, CDR2 YYEKEE (reference sequence). CDR3 loop: CASTLLPSGEKLFF. CDR3 DNA: TGTGCCAGCACCCTATTGCCCAGCGGGGAAAAACTGTTTTTT.

The chain is built from TRBV4-1 and TRBJ2-7; TRBD1 matches 8 bases. Trimming took 4 bases from V and 1 from J; bases not matched to a gene: 3. The CDR3 is made up of 14 amino acids. Germline loops: CDR1 MGHRA, CDR2 YSYEKL. Written as DNA, the CDR3 is TGCGCCAGCAGCCTTCGACAGGGGTCCTACGAGCAGTACTTC. The encoded protein is CASSLRQGSYEQYF.

V and J are TRBV5-4 and TRBJ2-5; 8 positions agree with TRBD2. The CDR3 extends over 15 amino acids. Germline loops: CDR1 SGHNT, CDR2 YYREEE (reference sequence). V was clipped by 1 base and J by 5 bases; unmatched bases: 7. CDR3 DNA sequence: TGTGCCAGCAGCTTGCGGTTAGCGGGAACGGAGACCCAGTACTTC. Protein sequence: CASSLRLAGTETQYF.

The CDR3 coding sequence is TGTGCCAGCAGTGTCGTGACCTTATACACCTTC. Translation gives CASSVVTLYTF. The chain carries TRBV6-1 and TRBJ1-2; D ambiguous. This CDR3 has 11 residues. The germline V and J ends were trimmed by 4 bases and 11 bases, with 11 bases remaining between them. The germline CDR1 and CDR2 sequences are MNHNS and SASEGT.

The chain links TRBV10-1 to TRBJ2-3, with D unclear. Germline assignment: CDR1 WNHNN and CDR2 SYGVQD (reference sequence). The CDR3 spans 17 residues. Trimming stripped 4 bases from V and 0 bases from J, with 17 bases between. The CDR3: CASSAPKEVRSTDTQYF. CDR3 DNA: TGCGCCAGCAGTGCTCCGAAAGAGGTGAGGAGCACAGATACGCAGTATTTT.

The chain is built from TRBV21-1 and TRBJ2-2; whether TRBD2, the table's D call, matches the DNA was not checked. TRBV21-1 is a documented pseudogene. The CDR3 is 15 amino acids. As DNA, the CDR3 is TGTGCCCGAAGCGGTAGCGGGAGGAACACCGGGGAGCTGTTTTTT. Translating it yields CARSGSGRNTGELFF.

This chain connects TRBV28 to TRBJ2-7; 7 positions agree with TRBD1. CDR3 length: 15 residues. Trimming at V came to 6 bases and at J to 3 bases, leaving 11 bases not matched to a gene. Germline lookup yields CDR1 MDHEN and CDR2 SYDVKM. Written as DNA, the CDR3 is TGTGCCAGCAGCACACCGGGACAGAGAGGCTACGAGCAGTACTTC. Encoded protein: CASSTPGQRGYEQYF.

This chain links TRBV5-4 with TRBJ2-7, with 10 positions matching TRBD1. Germline-derived CDR1 and CDR2 are SGHNT and YYREEE (reference sequence). This CDR3 region has 14 residues. V lost 4 bases and J lost 3; bases outside the gene matches: 4. The CDR3 bases are TGTGCCAGCAGCAGGGACAGGGGAGGCTACGAGCAGTACTTC. Protein product: CASSRDRGGYEQYF.

The CDR3 region has the DNA TGTGCCAGCAGCCAAGATAGGACGGGAGCCGAATACGAGCAGTACTTC. It yields the protein CASSQDRTGAEYEQYF. V gene TRBV4-2 combines with J gene TRBJ2-7; tentatively, D is TRBD2 (6 bases). This CDR3 is built from 16 residues. Germline CDR1 reads LGHNA; CDR2 reads YNFKEQ. Trimming removed 0 bases from V and 4 bases from J, with 16 bases in between.

This clone has more than one count but fewer than ten. The chain joins TRBV9 to TRBJ2-2, with TRBD2 matching 7 bases. The CDR3 loop spans 15 amino acids. V was pared by 2 bases and J by 5 bases, with 6 bases of the junction left unmatched. Germline V gene lookup returns CDR1 SGDLS and CDR2 YYNGEE. The CDR3, as DNA: TGTGCCAGCAGCGTGGGAGGGCTCGGTACCGGGGAGCTGTTTTTT. It encodes CASSVGGLGTGELFF.

The chain links TRBV6-5 to TRBJ1-2; no firm D call. This CDR3 has 16 amino acids. The V and J ends lost 2 bases and 6 bases respectively, with 19 bases between them. CDR1 is MNHEY, CDR2 SVGAGI, per germline. DNA for the CDR3: TGTGCCAGCAGTTACCGTCTCCGGGGTAAAAAGGATGGCTACACCTTC. Translation gives CASSYRLRGKKDGYTF.

The chain links TRBV13 to TRBJ2-2; TRBD2 matches at 7 bases. The CDR3 loop spans 18 amino acids. CDR1 and CDR2 (germline): PRHDT, FYEKMQ (reference sequence). J was trimmed by 2 bases and V by 5 bases; bases with no gene match: 14. The CDR3 loop is CASSLPRGRATNTGELFF. CDR3 nucleotide sequence: TGTGCCAGCAGCCTCCCCCGAGGGAGGGCCACAAACACCGGGGAGCTGTTTTTT.

The chain employs TRBV7-2 and TRBJ2-2; D gene uncertain. The CDR3 covers 15 residues. The germline gives CDR1 SGHTA, CDR2 FQGNSA. V dropped 7 bases and J dropped 5 bases, with 17 bases sitting between them. CDR3 sequence (DNA): TGTGCCAGCATTCGAACAAGTGCGTTGACCGGGGAGCTGTTTTTT. This translates into CASIRTSALTGELFF.

The chain combines TRBV19 with TRBJ2-7; 7 positions agree with TRBD2. Germline V gives CDR1 LNHDA, CDR2 SQIVND (reference sequence). The J segment lost 6 bases and the V segment lost 8 bases, leaving 10 bases of the junction unmatched. The CDR3 spans 13 residues. CDR3 sequence reads: CASGAGAGIEQYF. The DNA of the CDR3 is TGTGCCAGTGGTGCGGGAGCAGGCATCGAGCAGTACTTC. The full variable domain, in which reference TRBV19 and TRBJ2-7 provide the parts outside the CDR3, is DGGITQSPKYLFRKEGQNVTLSCEQNLNHDAMYWYRQDPGQGLRLIYYSQIVNDFQKGDIAEGYSVSREKKESFPLTVTSAQKNPTAFYLCASGAGAGIEQYFGPGTRLTVT.

The chain recombines TRBV28 with TRBJ1-2, with TRBD1 matching over 10 bases. V lost 6 bases, J lost 3 bases, and 1 base stayed unmatched. Germline CDR1 MDHEN, CDR2 SYDVKM. CDR3 length equals 13 residues. CDR3 region: CASRTGGHYGYTF. DNA of the CDR3: TGTGCCAGCAGGACAGGGGGCCACTATGGCTACACCTTC.

The chain uses TRBV11-3 and TRBJ2-1, with D uncertain. The length of the CDR3 is 12 residues. CDR1 is SGHNT and CDR2 is YENEEA in the germline V gene. V gave up 5 bases and J gave up 8 bases, with 10 bases separating them. The CDR3 DNA reads TGTGCCAGCAGCCGCACCCGGGATGAGCAGTTCTTC. It translates to CASSRTRDEQFF.

CDR3 region: CASNFRGGTETQYF. The CDR3 bases are TGCGCCAGCAACTTCAGGGGCGGGACGGAGACCCAGTACTTC. The J gene is TRBJ2-5, the V gene TRBV5-1; D possibly uses TRBD1 or TRBD2 (6 bases each). Trimming removed 6 bases from V and 5 bases from J, with 17 bases in between. The length of the CDR3 is 14 residues. The germline CDR1 and CDR2 sequences are SGHRS and YFSETQ.